This T cell receptor (beta chain) was retrieved from a study of shared clonotypes between healthy human individuals. The wider study: The people who gave samples were a couple of women and a few men aged 18 to 49. Broader study findings: Rarefaction analysis demonstrated incomplete sorted-subset sequencing notwithstanding large depth.

The germline V and J ends were trimmed by 0 bases and 4 bases, with 9 bases remaining between them. The CDR3 runs 13 residues. CDR1 is GTSNPN and CDR2 is SVGIG in the germline V gene (reference sequence). To note about this clone: The antigen remains undetermined.

The repertoire was sequenced with immunoSEQ multiplex PCR; TCRdb's copy has only in-frame clones and lacks some. The data show about 2.3 million clones, just under 95% seen once. All of the donors resided in Nashville, Tennessee, and each was a Caucasian adult. Sample: naive CD4+ T cells from PBMCs. Subset reported: CD45RA+ positively selected. This chain joins TRBV30 and TRBJ1-2; D call uncertain. The TCR comes from a man younger than 35 in good health. Some clones in this sample may be carry-over from other donors' samples. DNA for the CDR3: TGTGCCTGGAGTGTGAACAGAATCTATGGCTACACCTTC. This gives the protein CAWSVNRIYGYTF.